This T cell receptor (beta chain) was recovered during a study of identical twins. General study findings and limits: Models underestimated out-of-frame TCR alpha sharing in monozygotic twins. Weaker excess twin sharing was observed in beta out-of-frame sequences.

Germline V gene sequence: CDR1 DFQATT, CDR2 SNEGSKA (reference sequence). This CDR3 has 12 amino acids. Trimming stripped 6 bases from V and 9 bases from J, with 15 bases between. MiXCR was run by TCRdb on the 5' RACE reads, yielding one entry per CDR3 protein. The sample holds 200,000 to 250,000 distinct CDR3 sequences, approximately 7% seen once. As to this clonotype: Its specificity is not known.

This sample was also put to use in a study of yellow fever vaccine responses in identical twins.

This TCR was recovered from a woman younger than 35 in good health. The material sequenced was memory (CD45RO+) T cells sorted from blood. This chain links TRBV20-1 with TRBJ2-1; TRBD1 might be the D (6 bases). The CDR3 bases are TGCAGTGCGGATGACAGGTGGCGTGAGCAGTTCTTC. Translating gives CSADDRWREQFF.